This entry features one T cell receptor (beta chain) sequence. Its matching antigen is unknown. Combined were second doses at about 4 or about 12 weeks. This sample was included in a study of T cell responses to AZD1222 COVID-19 vaccine. General observations from the study: Close to half of spike-specific TCRs reportedly recognize unmutated variant regions. Regions 160-218 and 743-854 held dominance among vaccine-associated CD4 TCRs, which spanned spike. A mostly white British donor set with more females was recruited, and clonal diversity was possibly underestimated.

The CDR3 is made up of 13 amino acids. Per the germline V gene, CDR1 is KGHSH and CDR2 is LQKENI. Between the trimmed V and J ends, which lost 6 bases and 4 bases, there was a span of 12 bases. Assay: immunoSEQ multiplex PCR; the TCRdb copy retains only in-frame clones and omits some. The sample holds 90,000 to 150,000 clones, about 88% seen once. The sequence was collected from an adult who received the AZD1222 COVID-19 vaccine. The gene calls are TRBV18 and TRBJ2-5; D is ambiguous. The sample consisted of peripheral blood, taken 28 days after the second AZD1222 dose. CDR3 coding DNA: TGTGCCAGCTCCCTCCCCCGAGGAGAGACCCAGTACTTC. This translates into CASSLPRGETQYF.